Shown below are 24 T cell receptor beta chains from a single sample sequenced in a study of blood T cell repertoires in COVID-19. The repertoire was sequenced with immunoSEQ multiplex PCR; TCRdb's copy has only in-frame clones and lacks some. The sample holds hundreds of thousands of clones, 88% seen once. The sample was peripheral blood. The receptors shown here come from a woman aged 70-85 years with COVID-19, enrolled during active disease.

The chain employs TRBV5-1 and TRBJ1-3, with D uncertain. This CDR3 is 13 amino acids long. Per germline, CDR1 SGHRS and CDR2 YFSETQ. V was trimmed by 1 base and J by 7 bases, leaving 9 bases between them. The CDR3 DNA follows: TGCGCCAGCAGCTTGCAGGATCGCAACACCATATATTTT. It specifies CASSLQDRNTIYF. The full variable domain, in which reference TRBV5-1 and TRBJ1-3 provide the parts outside the CDR3, is KAGVTQTPRYLIKTRGQQVTLSCSPISGHRSVSWYQQTPGQGLQFLFEYFSETQRNKGNFPGRFSGRQFSNSRSEMNVSTLELGDSALYLCASSLQDRNTIYFGEGSWLTVV.

The chain has TRBV4-1 and TRBJ2-4, with 8 nucleotides matching TRBD2. CDR3 length: 15 residues. The ends lost 3 bases at V and 5 bases at J; junction bases unmatched: 6. The V gene's germline CDR1 is MGHRA and CDR2 YSYEKL. The CDR3 is CASSQGSGGQNIQYF. The CDR3 nucleotides read TGCGCCAGCAGCCAGGGTTCGGGGGGGCAAAACATTCAGTACTTC.

The chain uses TRBV27 and TRBJ1-2, with TRBD1 as a possible D gene (6 bases). Germline values: CDR1 MNHEY, CDR2 SMNVEV (reference sequence). The CDR3 totals 14 residues. Trimming removed 5 bases from V and 1 base from J, with 11 bases in between. The CDR3 coding sequence is TGTGCCAGCAGTCTTACAGGGTTTAACTATGGCTACACCTTC. Amino acid sequence: CASSLTGFNYGYTF.

Written as DNA, the CDR3 is TGCGCCAGCAGCTTGATTGGTGCTAGCGGCTACGAGCAGTACTTC. This gives the protein CASSLIGASGYEQYF. The chain is built from TRBV5-1 and TRBJ2-7; TRBD2 matches 7 bases. Germline V CDR1 and CDR2: SGHRS, YFSETQ. This CDR3 has 15 residues. J was trimmed by 3 bases and V by 1 base; bases with no gene match: 7.

The chain combines TRBV28 with TRBJ1-1; maybe TRBD1 (6 bases). The CDR3 loop spans 13 amino acids. V lost 3 bases, J lost 7 bases, and 12 bases lay in between. Germline V CDR1 and CDR2: MDHEN, SYDVKM. DNA of the CDR3: TGTGCCAGCAGTTTCGGTCGGACAGTTGAAGCTTTCTTT. It yields the protein CASSFGRTVEAFF.

The CDR3 nucleotides are TGCGCCAGCAGCCTGACATTTGGGCTAACAGATACGCAGTATTTT. Translating gives CASSLTFGLTDTQYF. The gene calls are TRBV5-1 and TRBJ2-3; D is ambiguous. The CDR3 is 15 residues long. Trimming left V 4 bases short and J 3 bases short, with 15 bases between. The V gene's germline CDR1 is SGHRS and CDR2 YFSETQ.

The chain uses TRBV18 and TRBJ1-2; D uncertain. Trimming cost V 5 bases and J 4 bases, with 8 bases left between them. This CDR3 comprises 12 residues. The germline V gene encodes CDR1 KGHSH and CDR2 LQKENI. The chain's CDR3 is CASSSSSYGYTF. DNA of the CDR3: TGTGCCAGCTCATCTTCCTCCTATGGCTACACCTTC.

The rearrangement uses TRBV4-1 and TRBJ2-7; 13 bases match TRBD2. This CDR3 is built from 14 residues. Germline V gene data show CDR1 as MGHRA and CDR2 as YSYEKL. Trimming at V came to 4 bases and at J to 6 bases, leaving 3 bases not matched to a gene. The CDR3: CASSRTSGGVEQYF. CDR3 nucleotide sequence: TGCGCCAGCAGCCGGACTAGCGGGGGCGTCGAGCAGTACTTC.

The chain couples TRBV6-4 to TRBJ2-1, with 8 bases fitting TRBD2. CDR3 length: 14 amino acids. CDR1 and CDR2 from the germline V gene are MRHNA and SNTAGT. V gave up 4 bases and J gave up 8 bases; unmatched junction bases: 7. This CDR3 is CASSVGPSGHEQFF. In DNA, the CDR3 is TGTGCCAGCAGTGTAGGTCCTAGCGGGCATGAGCAGTTCTTC.

The chain carries TRBV2 and TRBJ1-5; D is perhaps TRBD1 (6 bases). Germline V gene lookup returns CDR1 SNHLY and CDR2 FYNNEI. This CDR3 contains 13 residues. The germline V and J ends were trimmed by 11 bases and 1 base, with 12 bases remaining between them. CDR3: CALGAGSNQPQHF. The CDR3 DNA is TGTGCCCTGGGGGCTGGGAGCAATCAGCCCCAGCATTTT.

The chain combines TRBV24-1 with TRBJ2-1; a weak D match, TRBD1 (5 bases). Per the germline V gene, CDR1 is KGHDR and CDR2 is SFDVKD. CDR3 length: 16 residues. With 5 bases removed from V and 4 bases from J, the gap between germline ends came to 17 bases. CDR3 nucleotides: TGTGCCACCAGTGGTTGGGGCCCCAATCTTTACAATGAGCAGTTCTTC. Encoded protein: CATSGWGPNLYNEQFF.

V gene TRBV1 combines with J gene TRBJ2-7; the D call TRBD2 from the table was never checked on the DNA. TRBV1 is flagged as a pseudogene. The CDR3 is 16 residues long. The CDR3 DNA follows: TGCACCAGCAGCCATCCACTAGCGGGGGGCCGAGACGAGCAGTACTTC. Protein sequence: CTSSHPLAGGRDEQYF.

This chain uses TRBV6-4 with TRBJ1-5, with a possible D match to TRBD1 (5 bases). This CDR3 comprises 16 residues. Trimming stripped 4 bases from V and 0 bases from J, with 13 bases between. Germline lookup yields CDR1 MRHNA and CDR2 SNTAGT. CDR3 sequence reads: CASSARQPYSNQPQHF. The CDR3 nucleotides are TGTGCCAGCAGTGCCCGACAGCCCTATAGCAATCAGCCCCAGCATTTT.

This clone was counted once. The V gene is TRBV19, the J gene TRBJ1-1, with 7 bases aligning to TRBD1. The CDR3 sequence is 12 residues long. Germline V gene data show CDR1 as LNHDA and CDR2 as SQIVND (reference sequence). After removal of 6 bases from V and 3 bases from J, the junction contained 1 base not matched to a gene. CDR3 sequence reads: CASRTGYTEAFF. DNA for the CDR3: TGTGCCAGTAGGACAGGGTACACTGAAGCTTTCTTT. The full variable domain, its missing parts supplied by reference TRBV19 and TRBJ1-1, is DGGITQSPKYLFRKEGQNVTLSCEQNLNHDAMYWYRQDPGQGLRLIYYSQIVNDFQKGDIAEGYSVSREKKESFPLTVTSAQKNPTAFYLCASRTGYTEAFFGQGTRLTVV.

V and J are TRBV19 and TRBJ1-5; 8 nucleotides agree with TRBD1. The CDR3 length is 15 residues. The germline V gene encodes CDR1 LNHDA and CDR2 SQIVND (reference sequence). The V segment lost 4 bases and the J segment 5 bases; nucleotides outside the gene matches: 7. CDR3 coding DNA: TGTGCCAGTAGTAGATCGGGACAGGCTTATCAGCCCCAGCATTTT. This sequence encodes CASSRSGQAYQPQHF.

The chain combines TRBV13 with TRBJ2-7; 8 nucleotides line up with TRBD1. Per germline, CDR1 PRHDT and CDR2 FYEKMQ (reference sequence). The CDR3 covers 15 residues. Trimming at V came to 8 bases and at J to 0 bases, leaving 9 bases not matched to a gene. Here the CDR3 DNA reads TGTGCCAGCTCGGGACAGGAAGACAGCTCCTACGAGCAGTACTTC. Translated: CASSGQEDSSYEQYF.

The chain employs TRBV10-3 and TRBJ2-5, with D perhaps TRBD2 (5 bases). V lost 10 bases to trimming and J lost 5 bases, with 11 bases between them. This CDR3 region has 11 residues. The V gene's germline CDR1 is ENHRY and CDR2 SYGVKD. In nucleotides, the CDR3 is TGTGCCACGAAACTAGGGGAGACCCAGTACTTC. Its translation is CATKLGETQYF.

V usage is TRBV11-2 and J usage is TRBJ1-2; 9 bases map to TRBD1. CDR3 length: 17 residues. Losses at the gene ends were 3 bases for V and 6 bases for J; bases not matched to a gene: 14. Per germline, CDR1 SGHAT and CDR2 FQNNGV. The CDR3 sequence is CASSLAPGQGPYNGYTF. The DNA of the CDR3 is TGTGCCAGCAGCTTGGCCCCGGGACAGGGACCCTATAATGGCTACACCTTC.

The chain links TRBV6-2 or TRBV6-3 to TRBJ2-3, with no clear D. The germline V and J ends were trimmed by 0 bases and 6 bases, with 4 bases remaining between them. The CDR3 covers 12 residues. Germline V CDR1 and CDR2: MNHEY, SVGEGT. The CDR3 DNA reads as TGTGCCAGCAGTTACTCGGAGGATACGCAGTATTTT. The encoded protein is CASSYSEDTQYF.

The chain employs TRBV28 and TRBJ1-6, with a tentative D call TRBD1 (6 bases). The germline gives CDR1 MDHEN, CDR2 SYDVKM. V gave up 3 bases and J gave up 7 bases, with 13 bases separating them. The CDR3 has 15 residues. This chain's CDR3 is CASSFDRQVNSPLHF. CDR3 coding DNA: TGTGCCAGCAGTTTTGATAGACAGGTGAATTCACCCCTCCACTTT.

The chain's CDR3 is CASSLAQGDLWSYTQYF. Written as DNA, the CDR3 is TGCGCCAGCAGCTTGGCCCAGGGGGATTTGTGGTCTTATACGCAGTATTTT. The genes are TRBV5-1 and TRBJ2-3, with 7 positions matching TRBD1. Unmatched junction bases numbered 14, after V lost 0 bases and J lost 7 bases. Germline CDR1 reads SGHRS; CDR2 reads YFSETQ. The CDR3 spans 17 residues.

The chain carries TRBV7-8 and TRBJ1-2; possibly TRBD1 for D (5 bases). Germline V gene sequence: CDR1 SGHVS, CDR2 FQNEAQ. The CDR3 has 17 amino acids. The V end lost 3 bases, the J end lost 2 bases, and 19 bases lay between the germline ends. The CDR3 DNA follows: TGTGCCAGCAGCTTCACGACATTGACAGAATTGAACTATGGCTACACCTTC. Translated: CASSFTTLTELNYGYTF.

In this sample, this clone turned up once. The genes are TRBV7-8 and TRBJ1-2; 10 nucleotides match TRBD1. Germline values: CDR1 SGHVS, CDR2 FQNEAQ. Trimming took 5 bases from V and 0 from J; bases not matched to a gene: 9. The CDR3 totals 17 residues. The CDR3 sequence is CASSPQVGTGANYGYTF. CDR3 DNA: TGTGCCAGCAGCCCTCAAGTGGGGACAGGGGCTAACTATGGCTACACCTTC.

In its sample, this clone was seen a few times. The V and J genes are TRBV27 and TRBJ1-2; 7 nucleotides line up with TRBD1. Looked up from germline, CDR1 is MNHEY and CDR2 is SMNVEV (reference sequence). The length of the CDR3 is 14 residues. The J segment lost 6 bases and the V segment lost 3 bases, leaving 7 bases of the junction unmatched. The CDR3, as DNA: TGTGCCAGCAGTTTGGGTAGGGGGCGGGATGGCTACACCTTC. Amino acids: CASSLGRGRDGYTF.